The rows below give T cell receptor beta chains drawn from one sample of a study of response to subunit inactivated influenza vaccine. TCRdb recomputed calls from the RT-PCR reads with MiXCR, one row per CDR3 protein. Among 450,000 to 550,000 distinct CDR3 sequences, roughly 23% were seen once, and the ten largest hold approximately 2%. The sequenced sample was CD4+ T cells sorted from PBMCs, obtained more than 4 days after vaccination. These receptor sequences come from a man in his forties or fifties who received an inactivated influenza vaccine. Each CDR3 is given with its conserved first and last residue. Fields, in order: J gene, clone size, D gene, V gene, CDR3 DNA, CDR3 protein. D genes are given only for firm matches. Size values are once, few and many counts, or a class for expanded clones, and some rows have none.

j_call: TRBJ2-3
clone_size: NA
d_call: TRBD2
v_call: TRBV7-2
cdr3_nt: TGTGCCAGCAGCTTAAGAGGACTAGCGAGCACAGATACGCAGTATTTT
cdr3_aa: CASSLRGLASTDTQYF

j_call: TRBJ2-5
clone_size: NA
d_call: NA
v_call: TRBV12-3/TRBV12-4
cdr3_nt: TGTGCCAGCAGGCATCTCACAGGGCTTTGGTACCAAGAGACCCAGTACTTC
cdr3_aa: CASRHLTGLWYQETQYF

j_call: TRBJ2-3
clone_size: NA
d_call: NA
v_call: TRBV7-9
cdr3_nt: TGTGCCAGCAGCTTAGGGACCAGAGCGGCGCAGTATTTT
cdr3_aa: CASSLGTRAAQYF

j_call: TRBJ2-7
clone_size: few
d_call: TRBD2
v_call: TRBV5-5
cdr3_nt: TGTGCCAGCAGCTTGGTATTAGCGGGGACTCTCGGCGAGCAGTACTTC
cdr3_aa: CASSLVLAGTLGEQYF

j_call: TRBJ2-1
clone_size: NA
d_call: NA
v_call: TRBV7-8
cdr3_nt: TGTGCCAGCAGCTTCCAGCGACTAGTACGCTCCTACAATGAGCAGTTCTTC
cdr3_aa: CASSFQRLVRSYNEQFF

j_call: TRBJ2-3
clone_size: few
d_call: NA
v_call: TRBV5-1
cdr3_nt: TGCGCCAGCAGCTTGCGTCAGGGTCTGGATACGCAGTATTTT
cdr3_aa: CASSLRQGLDTQYF

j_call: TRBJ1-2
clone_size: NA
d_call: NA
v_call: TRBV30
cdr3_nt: TGTGCCTGGGGACGGGGAAACTATGGCTACACCTTC
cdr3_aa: CAWGRGNYGYTF

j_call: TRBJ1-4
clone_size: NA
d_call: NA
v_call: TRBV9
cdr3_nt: TGTGCCAGCAGCGTAGAAGATGTAGGAGCCGGAAAACTGTTTTTT
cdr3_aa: CASSVEDVGAGKLFF

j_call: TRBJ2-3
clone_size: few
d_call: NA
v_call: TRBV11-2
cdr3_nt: TGTGCCAGCAGCCGAGGGGGCGGGAGTCTCATCACAGATACGCAGTATTTT
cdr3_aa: CASSRGGGSLITDTQYF

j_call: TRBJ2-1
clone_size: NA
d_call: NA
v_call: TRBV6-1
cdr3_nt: TGTGCCAGCAGTGAATACAGGGCACCCTCCTACAATGAGCAGTTCTTC
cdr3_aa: CASSEYRAPSYNEQFF

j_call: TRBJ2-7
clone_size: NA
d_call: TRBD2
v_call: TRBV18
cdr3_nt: TGTGCCAGCTCATCGGCCCTGGCGGGAGCCTACGAGCAGTACTTC
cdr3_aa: CASSSALAGAYEQYF

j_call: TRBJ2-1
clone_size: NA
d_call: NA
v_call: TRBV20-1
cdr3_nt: TGCAGTGCTAGCGATCCCCCCCGAAGGACTAAAAACAATGAGCAGTTCTTC
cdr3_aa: CSASDPPRRTKNNEQFF

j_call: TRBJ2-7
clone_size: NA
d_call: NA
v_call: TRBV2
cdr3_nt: TGTGCCAGCTCGCCTCTAGGGGCCCCCGGAGAGCAGTGCTTC
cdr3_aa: CASSPLGAPGEQCF

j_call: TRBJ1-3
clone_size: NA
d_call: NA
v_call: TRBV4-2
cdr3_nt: TGTGCCAGCAGCCAAGAGACGGGGAAAAACACCATATATTTT
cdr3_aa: CASSQETGKNTIYF

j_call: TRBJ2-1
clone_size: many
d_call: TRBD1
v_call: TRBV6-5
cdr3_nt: TGTGCCAGTGGACAGGCCTACAATGAGCAGTTCTTC
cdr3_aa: CASGQAYNEQFF

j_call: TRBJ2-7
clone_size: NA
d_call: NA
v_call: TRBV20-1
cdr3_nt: TGCAGTGCTATTAGCGCCCCCGAGGAGCAGTACTTC
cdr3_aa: CSAISAPEEQYF

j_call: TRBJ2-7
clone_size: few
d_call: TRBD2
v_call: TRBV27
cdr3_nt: TGTGCCAGCATAACACGCGGGAGACGTTACGAGCAGTACTTC
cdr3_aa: CASITRGRRYEQYF

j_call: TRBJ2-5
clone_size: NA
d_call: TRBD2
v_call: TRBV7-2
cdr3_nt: TGTGCCAGCATCTCACTAGCGGGGGCCTATCGTCAAGAGACCCAGTACTTC
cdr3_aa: CASISLAGAYRQETQYF

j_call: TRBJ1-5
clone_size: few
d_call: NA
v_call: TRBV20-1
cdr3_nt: TGCAGTGCTAGAGATCCGTCCCGCCAGCATTTT
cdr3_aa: CSARDPSRQHF

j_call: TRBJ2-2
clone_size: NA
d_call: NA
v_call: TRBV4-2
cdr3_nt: TGTGCCAGCAGCCAAGGGGTAACAGGGTTCCGGGAGCTGTTTTTT
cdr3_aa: CASSQGVTGFRELFF

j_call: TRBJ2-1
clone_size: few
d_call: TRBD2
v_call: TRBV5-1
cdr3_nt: TGCGCCAGCAGCTTTGCTAGCGGGAGCGGGGGTGAGCAGTTCTTC
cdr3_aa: CASSFASGSGGEQFF

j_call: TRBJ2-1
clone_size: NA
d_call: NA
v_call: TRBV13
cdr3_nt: TGTGCCAGCAGCTTTCGATACTACAATGAGCAGTTCTTC
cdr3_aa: CASSFRYYNEQFF